These 21 T cell receptor beta chains came from one sample sequenced in a study of graft-versus-host responses after intestinal transplantation. Clones were read by immunoSEQ multiplex PCR, and TCRdb kept only the in-frame ones, dropping some. This sample has over 80,000 clones, with around 92% found just once. Their antigen targets remain unknown. This sample comprised unstimulated CD8+ T cells sorted from spleen or lymph node cells, obtained before transplant. Receptors originate from a human donor who was the organ donor for an intestinal transplant.

The genes are TRBV6-4 and TRBJ2-1; 9 positions agree with TRBD1. CDR1 is MRHNA, CDR2 SNTAGT, per germline. The CDR3 extends over 15 amino acids. Trimming took 1 base from V and 8 from J; bases not matched to a gene: 6. The CDR3 DNA follows: TGTGCCAGCAGTGACTGGGGACAGGGTCAATATGAGCAGTTCTTC. It yields the protein CASSDWGQGQYEQFF.

The chain recombines TRBV27 with TRBJ2-5, with 9 bases fitting TRBD2. The CDR3 spans 14 residues. Germline V gives CDR1 MNHEY, CDR2 SMNVEV (reference sequence). Losses at the gene ends were 5 bases for V and 5 bases for J; bases not matched to a gene: 6. The CDR3 nucleotides are TGTGCCAGCAGTCCGCTAGCGGGGAGGGAGACCCAGTACTTC. Translating gives CASSPLAGRETQYF.

The chain employs TRBV9 and TRBJ2-7; 8 nucleotides align to TRBD1. This CDR3 region has 14 residues. V was clipped by 0 bases and J by 5 bases; unmatched bases: 4. Germline V gene lookup returns CDR1 SGDLS and CDR2 YYNGEE. The CDR3 loop is CASSVGGQAHEQYF. DNA of the CDR3: TGTGCCAGCAGCGTAGGGGGACAGGCCCACGAGCAGTACTTC.

CDR3 amino acids: CASSQVMGREQYF. Here the CDR3 DNA reads TGCGCCAGCAGCCAAGTTATGGGCCGCGAGCAGTACTTC. This rearrangement joins TRBV4-1 to TRBJ2-7, with D hard to call. With 1 base removed from V and 6 bases from J, the gap between germline ends came to 10 bases. There are 13 residues in the CDR3. Germline assignment: CDR1 MGHRA and CDR2 YSYEKL.

The chain recombines TRBV6-1 with TRBJ1-2; perhaps TRBD1 as D (5 bases). CDR1 and CDR2 (germline): MNHNS, SASEGT. The CDR3 is 12 residues long. V lost 5 bases, J lost 7 bases, and 11 bases lay in between. In DNA form, the CDR3 reads TGTGCCAGCAGTTCCTCGACAGCTGGCTACACCTTC. It specifies CASSSSTAGYTF.

This sequence joins TRBV28 and TRBJ1-6; 7 bases are a match to TRBD1. V trimming: 8 bases; J trimming: 4 bases; junction bases outside the gene matches: 5. Germline CDR1 and CDR2: MDHEN and SYDVKM. The CDR3 length is 14 residues. CDR3 sequence: CASLRDRYNSPLHF. The CDR3, as DNA: TGTGCCAGCCTCCGGGACAGATATAATTCACCCCTCCACTTT.

The genes are TRBV2 and TRBJ2-7; the D gene is possibly TRBD2 (6 bases). The CDR3 loop spans 13 amino acids. The germline V gene encodes CDR1 SNHLY and CDR2 FYNNEI. Trimming shortened V by 7 bases and J by 3 bases, and 13 bases separated the two germline ends. CDR3 bases: TGTGCCAGCAAGGGCGGGGCCCACTACGAGCAGTACTTC. Its translation is CASKGGAHYEQYF.

This chain links TRBV11-3 with TRBJ2-1; maybe TRBD1 (6 bases). This CDR3 region has 13 residues. Germline loops: CDR1 SGHNT, CDR2 YENEEA. The germline V and J ends were trimmed by 7 bases and 9 bases, with 16 bases remaining between them. CDR3 amino acids: CASTNQGPGEQFF. CDR3 nucleotides: TGTGCCAGCACAAACCAGGGGCCGGGTGAGCAGTTCTTC.

This clone has only a few counts. The chain uses TRBV27 and TRBJ2-7; 8 nucleotides line up with TRBD1. Germline lookup yields CDR1 MNHEY and CDR2 SMNVEV (reference sequence). V lost 6 bases and J lost 3; bases outside the gene matches: 10. The CDR3 length is 15 residues. As DNA, the CDR3 is TGTGCCAGCAGCCAATTCGACAGGGGATTCTACGAGCAGTACTTC. This codes for CASSQFDRGFYEQYF.

The rearrangement uses TRBV4-1 and TRBJ2-2, with TRBD2 as a possible D gene (6 bases). CDR1 MGHRA and CDR2 YSYEKL come from the germline V gene. This CDR3 region has 16 residues. The ends were cut back, 2 bases at V and 3 bases at J, with 13 bases in the middle. The DNA of the CDR3 is TGCGCCAGCAGCCAATTCCCGGGGGATGACACCGGGGAGCTGTTTTTT. This encodes CASSQFPGDDTGELFF.

V is TRBV7-2 and J is TRBJ2-1; TRBD2 matches 9 bases. The germline gives CDR1 SGHTA, CDR2 FQGNSA. The CDR3 runs to 17 residues. Germline trimming cut 5 bases from V and 2 bases from J; bases unmatched to any gene: 10. CDR3: CASSPRLAGIPYNEQFF. For the CDR3, the DNA is TGTGCCAGCAGCCCCCGGCTAGCGGGGATACCCTACAATGAGCAGTTCTTC.

The chain employs TRBV7-3 and TRBJ2-7; possibly TRBD1 for D (6 bases). Germline V gene sequence: CDR1 SGHTA, CDR2 FQGTGA. The CDR3 is 13 residues long. Trimming shortened V by 0 bases and J by 4 bases, and 7 bases separated the two germline ends. The CDR3 loop is CASSLTQGYEQYF. Here the CDR3 DNA reads TGTGCCAGCAGCTTAACGCAGGGGTACGAGCAGTACTTC.

V usage is TRBV10-1 and J usage is TRBJ2-2; 10 nucleotides line up with TRBD2. With V trimmed by 8 bases and J by 5 bases, 5 bases remained unmatched. CDR3 length equals 14 residues. Per the germline V gene, CDR1 is WNHNN and CDR2 is SYGVQD (reference sequence). CDR3 region: CASWTSGGTGELFF. The CDR3 DNA reads as TGCGCCAGCTGGACTAGCGGAGGGACCGGGGAGCTGTTTTTT.

J is TRBJ1-4 and V is TRBV6-5, with D possibly being TRBD1 (5 bases). Germline-derived CDR1 and CDR2 are MNHEY and SVGAGI. V gave up 11 bases and J gave up 6 bases, with 7 bases separating them. The CDR3 totals 10 residues. CDR3 loop: CAWGDEKLFF. In DNA, the CDR3 is TGTGCCTGGGGCGATGAAAAACTGTTTTTT.

This chain connects TRBV15 to TRBJ1-2; perhaps TRBD1 as D (6 bases). The CDR3 is 15 residues long. CDR1 and CDR2 from the germline V gene are LNHNV and YYDKDF (reference sequence). Deletions cut 5 bases from V and 3 bases from J, with 16 bases between. CDR3 region: CATSGSQGGDYGYTF. CDR3 nucleotides: TGTGCCACCAGCGGATCACAGGGTGGGGACTATGGCTACACCTTC.

This chain connects TRBV6-5 to TRBJ1-1; D is unclear. CDR3 length: 12 residues. The V end lost 8 bases, the J end lost 5 bases, and 12 bases lay between the germline ends. The germline V gene encodes CDR1 MNHEY and CDR2 SVGAGI. In DNA form, the CDR3 reads TGTGCCAGCTCTCCTCCGGGGACTGAAGCTTTCTTT. Translation gives CASSPPGTEAFF.

This clone was seen only once. This rearrangement joins TRBV4-3 to TRBJ2-1; 11 bases align to TRBD2. The CDR3 loop spans 16 amino acids. CDR1 is LGHNA, CDR2 YSLEER, per germline. V shed 1 base, J shed 10 bases, and the junction held 9 bases outside the gene matches. The CDR3 sequence: CASSQVSLAGETEQFF. The DNA for the CDR3 is TGCGCCAGCAGCCAAGTATCACTAGCGGGGGAAACAGAGCAGTTCTTC.

The J gene is TRBJ2-3, the V gene TRBV9; D perhaps matches TRBD2 (6 bases). The V end was cut by 3 bases, the J end by 3 bases, with 35 bases between. Germline V gene lookup returns CDR1 SGDLS and CDR2 YYNGEE. CDR3 length equals 22 residues. The CDR3 nucleotides read TGTGCCAGCAGCGCCACAGGCCCTACAACGTTGGTGTCCGGGGGAAAAACAGATACGCAGTATTTT. The encoded protein is CASSATGPTTLVSGGKTDTQYF.

CDR3 DNA sequence: TGTGCCAGCACCATTCCCCGTGCTGCGGGCTACGAGCAGTACTTC. Amino acids: CASTIPRAAGYEQYF. The chain joins TRBV6-1 to TRBJ2-7, with D possibly being TRBD2 (5 bases). Trimming removed 7 bases at V and 3 bases at J, with 19 bases between. Germline CDR1 MNHNS, CDR2 SASEGT. This CDR3 is 15 amino acids long.

The chain carries TRBV7-2 and TRBJ2-7; D gene uncertain. CDR1 SGHTA and CDR2 FQGNSA come from the germline V gene. CDR3 size: 12 residues. Trimming left V 5 bases short and J 5 bases short, with 10 bases between. The CDR3 coding sequence is TGTGCCAGCAGCCTTCCCCTAAACGAGCAGTACTTC. Translating it yields CASSLPLNEQYF.

The chain links TRBV7-2 to TRBJ1-6; TRBD1 aligns across 9 bases. There are 18 residues in the CDR3. Unmatched junction bases numbered 9, after V lost 1 base and J lost 5 bases. CDR1 is SGHTA and CDR2 is FQGNSA in the germline V gene. The chain's CDR3 is CASSLEPSGQGHNSPLHF. CDR3 coding DNA: TGTGCCAGCAGCTTAGAACCGTCGGGACAGGGTCATAATTCACCCCTCCACTTT.